This T cell receptor beta chain stems from a study of T cell responses to AZD1222 COVID-19 vaccine. Overall study findings and caveats: Sampling captured repertoires only after the peak T cell response.

CDR3 length: 14 amino acids. Germline values: CDR1 KGHSH, CDR2 LQKENI. Trimming shortened V by 4 bases and J by 4 bases, and 13 bases separated the two germline ends. TCRdb's table, derived via immunoSEQ multiplex PCR, lists solely in-frame clones and lacks some. The sample comprises 150,000 to 200,000 clones, around nine tenths of which are singletons, and 9.5% to 13% rests with the top ten. As concerns this clone: Its antigen is as yet unknown.

This chain connects TRBV18 to TRBJ1-1, with D perhaps matching TRBD1 (6 bases). The TCR originated in an adult who received the AZD1222 COVID-19 vaccine. Here the sequenced sample was peripheral blood, taken 28 days after the second AZD1222 dose. The CDR3 loop reads CASSRRGMGTEAFF. CDR3 DNA sequence: TGTGCCAGCTCACGCAGGGGTATGGGCACTGAAGCTTTCTTT. The full variable domain, in which reference TRBV18 and TRBJ1-1 provide the parts outside the CDR3, is NAGVMQNPRHLVRRRGQEARLRCSPMKGHSHVYWYRQLPEEGLKFMVYLQKENIIDESGMPKERFSAEFPKEGPSILRIQQVVRGDSAAYFCASSRRGMGTEAFFGQGTRLTVV.